These T cell receptor beta chains were read from a single sample in a study of read filtering for tumor transcriptome and immune sequencing. TCRdb re-derived calls from the reads in MiXCR, one entry per CDR3 protein. The table includes 35,000 to 40,000 distinct CDR3 sequences, roughly 15% detected once. Sequencing was carried out using a population of CD138-negative cells sorted from bone marrow. All receptors come from a donor at least 40 years old with multiple myeloma. The CDR3 runs from the conserved cysteine through the conserved F or W. A D gene is named only where the DNA matches it firmly. Where a row states a size, it is once, few, many or the class of an expanded clone; other rows omit it.

d_call,j_call,clone_size,v_call,cdr3_aa,cdr3_nt
.,TRBJ2-7,.,TRBV6-5,CASSASSYEQYF,TGTGCCAGCAGTGCTAGCTCCTACGAGCAGTACTTC
.,TRBJ2-2,many,TRBV12-5,CASGTGHTGELFF,TGTGCTAGTGGTACAGGGCACACCGGGGAGCTGTTTTTT
.,TRBJ1-4,many,TRBV29-1,CSVEIGGTSSNEKLFF,TGCAGCGTTGAAATAGGGGGGACGAGCTCTAATGAAAAACTGTTTTTT
TRBD1,TRBJ2-7,many,TRBV4-3,CASSQDPIRGQSSYEQYF,TGCGCCAGCAGCCAAGATCCAATCCGGGGACAGAGCTCCTACGAGCAGTACTTC
TRBD1,TRBJ1-1,many,TRBV5-1,CASSLLTGGTNTEAFF,TGCGCCAGCAGCTTACTAACAGGGGGCACGAACACTGAAGCTTTCTTT
.,TRBJ1-5,many,TRBV18,CASSTASDQPQHF,TGTGCCAGCTCAACCGCTTCGGATCAGCCCCAGCATTTT
.,TRBJ1-1,many,TRBV7-6,CASSFGGPSTEAFF,TGTGCCAGCAGCTTTGGGGGGCCGAGCACTGAAGCTTTCTTT
TRBD1,TRBJ2-1,many,TRBV20-1,CSALRGPPLIF,TGCAGTGCTCTAAGGGGGCCTCCCCTAATCTTC
TRBD1,TRBJ2-7,many,TRBV7-9,CASSLSRDRGPVEQYF,TGTGCCAGCAGCCTGTCCCGGGACAGGGGGCCCGTAGAGCAGTACTTC
.,TRBJ1-4,many,TRBV28,CASSQGNNEKLFF,TGTGCCAGCAGCCAGGGAAATAATGAAAAACTGTTTTTT
.,TRBJ1-1,many,TRBV4-1,CASSQDRWGSVSTEAFF,TGCGCCAGCAGCCAAGATCGATGGGGATCAGTCTCCACTGAAGCTTTCTTT
.,TRBJ1-2,many,TRBV19,CASRLPGDYGYTF,TGTGCCAGTAGACTCCCGGGGGACTATGGCTACACCTTC
.,TRBJ1-5,many,TRBV6-2/TRBV6-3,CASRPGRGYNQPQHF,TGTGCCAGCCGGCCAGGTCGGGGGTACAATCAGCCCCAGCATTTT
.,TRBJ2-7,many,TRBV20-1,CSATGEGLYEQYF,TGCAGTGCTACCGGGGAAGGTCTTTACGAGCAGTACTTC
TRBD2,TRBJ2-5,.,TRBV6-1,CASSASRLAAKGETQYF,TGTGCCAGCAGTGCGTCCCGACTAGCAGCAAAGGGAGAGACCCAGTACTTC
.,TRBJ2-2,.,TRBV5-5,CASISQRTEDTGELFF,TGTGCCAGCATTTCCCAGAGGACAGAGGACACCGGGGAGCTGTTTTTT
TRBD2,TRBJ2-1,many,TRBV7-2,CASNEASGDYNEQFF,TGTGCCAGCAATGAGGCTAGCGGGGACTACAATGAGCAGTTCTTC
.,TRBJ2-2,many,TRBV12-3/TRBV12-4,CASRPKGTGELFF,TGTGCCAGCAGACCCAAGGGTACCGGGGAGCTGTTTTTT
.,TRBJ2-7,many,TRBV6-6,CASTTGTAEQYF,TGTGCCAGCACCACCGGGACTGCCGAGCAGTACTTC
.,TRBJ2-1,medium-sized,TRBV4-2,CASSFGANEQFF,TGCGCCAGCAGCTTCGGGGCCAATGAGCAGTTCTTC
TRBD1,TRBJ2-1,many,TRBV20-1,CSALRDRYNEQFF,TGCAGTGCTCTCCGGGACAGATACAATGAGCAGTTCTTC
.,TRBJ2-2,many,TRBV28,CASSLFLNTGELFF,TGTGCCAGCAGTTTATTCTTAAACACCGGGGAGCTGTTTTTT
TRBD1,TRBJ1-1,many,TRBV12-3/TRBV12-4,CASTLRTGGTEAFF,TGTGCCAGCACTCTCCGGACAGGGGGCACTGAAGCTTTCTTT
TRBD1,TRBJ2-5,many,TRBV5-1,CASSEGQGYQETQYF,TGCGCCAGCAGCGAGGGACAGGGGTACCAAGAGACCCAGTACTTC
.,TRBJ2-7,many,TRBV27,CASSLWGSPNYEQYF,TGTGCCAGCAGTTTATGGGGGAGCCCGAACTACGAGCAGTACTTC
TRBD2,TRBJ2-3,many,TRBV5-1,CASSAGDPGNTQYF,TGCGCCAGCAGCGCGGGGGACCCTGGGAATACGCAGTATTTT
.,TRBJ2-5,many,TRBV4-1,CASSQVGRQETQYF,TGCGCCAGCAGCCAAGTTGGCAGGCAAGAGACCCAGTACTTC
.,TRBJ2-1,many,TRBV20-1,CSARDPYNEQFF,TGCAGTGCTAGAGATCCCTACAATGAGCAGTTCTTC
TRBD2,TRBJ2-3,.,TRBV10-1,CASSDPGTSGADTQYF,TGCGCCAGCAGTGACCCGGGGACTAGCGGGGCCGATACGCAGTATTTT
TRBD2,TRBJ2-5,many,TRBV5-5,CASSLGLAGAGETQYF,TGTGCCAGCAGCTTAGGTCTAGCGGGAGCAGGAGAGACCCAGTACTTC
.,TRBJ2-7,many,TRBV6-2/TRBV6-3,CASSYSGKFGRKSSYEQYF,TGTGCCAGCAGTTACTCCGGAAAATTCGGCAGGAAATCCTCCTACGAGCAGTACTTC
.,TRBJ2-1,many,TRBV5-1,CASSSTPGTNYNEQFF,TGCGCCAGCAGCTCAACCCCCGGGACAAACTACAATGAGCAGTTCTTC